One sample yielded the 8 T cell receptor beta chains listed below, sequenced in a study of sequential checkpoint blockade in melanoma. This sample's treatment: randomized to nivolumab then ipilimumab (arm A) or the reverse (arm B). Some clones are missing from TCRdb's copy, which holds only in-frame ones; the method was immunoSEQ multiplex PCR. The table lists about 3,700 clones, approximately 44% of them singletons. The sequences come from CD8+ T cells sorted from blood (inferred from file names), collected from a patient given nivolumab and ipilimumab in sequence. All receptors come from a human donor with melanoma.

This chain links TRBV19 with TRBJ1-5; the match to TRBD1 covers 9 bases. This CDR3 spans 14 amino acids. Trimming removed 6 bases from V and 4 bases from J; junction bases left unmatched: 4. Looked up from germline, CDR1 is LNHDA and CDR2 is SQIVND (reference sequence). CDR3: CASRTGQGNQPQHF. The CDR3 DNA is TGTGCCAGTAGAACGGGACAGGGAAATCAGCCCCAGCATTTT.

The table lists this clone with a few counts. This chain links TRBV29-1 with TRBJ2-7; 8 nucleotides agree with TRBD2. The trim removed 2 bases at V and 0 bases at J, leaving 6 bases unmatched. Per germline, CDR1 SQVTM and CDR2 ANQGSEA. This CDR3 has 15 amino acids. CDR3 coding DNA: TGCAGCGTTGAATTCGGGGGGACTAGCTCCTACGAGCAGTACTTC. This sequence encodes CSVEFGGTSSYEQYF.

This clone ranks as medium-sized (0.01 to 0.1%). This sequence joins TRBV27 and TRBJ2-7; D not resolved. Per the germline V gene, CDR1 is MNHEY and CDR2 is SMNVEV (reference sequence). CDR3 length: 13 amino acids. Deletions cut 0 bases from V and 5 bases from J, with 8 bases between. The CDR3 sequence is CASSLSRRNEQYF. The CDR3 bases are TGTGCCAGCAGTTTATCGCGGCGGAACGAGCAGTACTTC.

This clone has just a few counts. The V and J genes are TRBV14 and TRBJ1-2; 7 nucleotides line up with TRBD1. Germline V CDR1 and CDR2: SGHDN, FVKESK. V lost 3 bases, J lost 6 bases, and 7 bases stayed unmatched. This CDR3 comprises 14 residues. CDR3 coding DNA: TGTGCCAGCAGCCACTGGGACAGTATCGATGGCTACACCTTC. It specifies CASSHWDSIDGYTF.

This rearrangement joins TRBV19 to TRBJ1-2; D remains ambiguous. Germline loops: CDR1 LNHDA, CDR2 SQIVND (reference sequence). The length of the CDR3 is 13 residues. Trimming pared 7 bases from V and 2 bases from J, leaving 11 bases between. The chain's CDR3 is CASTLRLNYGYTF. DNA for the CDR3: TGTGCCAGTACCTTGCGGCTAAACTATGGCTACACCTTC.

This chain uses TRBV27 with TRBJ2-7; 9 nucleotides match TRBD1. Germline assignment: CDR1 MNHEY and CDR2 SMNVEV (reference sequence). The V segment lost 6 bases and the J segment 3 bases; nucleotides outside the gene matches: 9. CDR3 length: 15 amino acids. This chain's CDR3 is CASSYGQGRIYEQYF. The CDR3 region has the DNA TGTGCCAGCAGCTACGGACAGGGGAGGATCTACGAGCAGTACTTC.

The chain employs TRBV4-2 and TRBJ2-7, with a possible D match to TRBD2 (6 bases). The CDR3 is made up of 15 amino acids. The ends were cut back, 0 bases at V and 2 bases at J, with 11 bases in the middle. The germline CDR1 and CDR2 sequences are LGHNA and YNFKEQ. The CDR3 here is CASSQDTRLAYEQYF. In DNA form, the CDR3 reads TGTGCCAGCAGCCAAGATACCCGACTAGCCTACGAGCAGTACTTC.

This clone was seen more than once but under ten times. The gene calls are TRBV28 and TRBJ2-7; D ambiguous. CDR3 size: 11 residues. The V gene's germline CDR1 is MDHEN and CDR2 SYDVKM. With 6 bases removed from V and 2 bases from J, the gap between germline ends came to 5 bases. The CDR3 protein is CASSPTYEQYF. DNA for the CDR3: TGTGCCAGCAGCCCTACCTACGAGCAGTACTTC. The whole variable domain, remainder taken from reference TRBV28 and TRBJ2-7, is DVKVTQSSRYLVKRTGEKVFLECVQDMDHENMFWYRQDPGLGLRLIYFSYDVKMKEKGDIPEGYSVSREKKERFSLILESASTNQTSMYLCASSPTYEQYFGPGTRLTVT.